This T cell receptor (beta chain) stems from a study of persistence of HIV-infected CD4 T cells. Cells were stimulated nonspecifically with anti-CD3/anti-CD28 magnetic beads. CD4+ T cells upregulating both CD40 ligand and CD69 were sorted as responding cells. The immunoSEQ assay was version 4, run in survey mode. Profiled with immunoSEQ multiplex PCR; TCRdb holds only in-frame clones, not every one. In the table there are about 45,000 clones, just under 90% of which are singletons. Study-wide points: Degenerate expanded CDR3beta sequences were enriched among CMV- and Gag-responding cells.

Notes on this clone: Its antigen remains unidentified.

The sequence was collected from an adult woman with HIV who was CMV-seropositive. This sample comprised CD4+ T cells sorted from PBMCs after approximately 18-hour stimulation, obtained from a patient who received antiretroviral therapy.

The CDR3 spells CASSLTGGVGNQPQHF. The DNA of the CDR3 is TGTGCCAGCAGCCTCACAGGGGGCGTGGGTAATCAGCCCCAGCATTTT. The rearrangement joins TRBV7-8 to TRBJ1-5; 9 bases are shared with TRBD1. Looked up from germline, CDR1 is SGHVS and CDR2 is FQNEAQ. V was clipped by 5 bases and J by 4 bases; unmatched bases: 9. CDR3 size: 16 residues.